Given below is one T cell receptor beta chain in context. No antigen is known for it. Sequencing of DNA taken from cultured CD4+ T cells relied on the Oncomine TCR Beta short-read assay. TCRdb reanalysed the PCR reads using MiXCR and keeps one entry per CDR3 protein. The data show more than 11,000 distinct CDR3 sequences, approximately 52% seen once. The data stem from a study of vaccination and CD4 T cells after COVID-19. Whole-study results and caveats: Clonotypes reactive to SARS-CoV-2 had a median that went up from 21 to 38, but not significantly.

The germline V and J ends were trimmed by 0 bases and 7 bases, with 9 bases remaining between them. Per the germline V gene, CDR1 is DFQATT and CDR2 is SNEGSKA (reference sequence). The CDR3 is made up of 12 amino acids. Treatment: approximately nine-day PBMC culture with coronavirus spike peptide pools or control peptides (ViraFEST assay). This sequence originates from a human donor who had recovered from COVID-19. The sequenced sample consisted of CD4+ T cells from blood, cultured in vitro. This sequence joins TRBV20-1 and TRBJ1-2; tentatively, D is TRBD1 (5 bases). CDR3 nucleotides: TGCAGTGCTAGAGACAGGGTTCGTGGCTACACCTTC. Amino acids: CSARDRVRGYTF.